This T cell receptor beta chain stems from a study of blood T cell repertoires in COVID-19. From germline, CDR1 is LGHDT and CDR2 YNNKEL (reference sequence). V was clipped by 0 bases and J by 4 bases, with 9 bases between them. The CDR3 has 14 amino acids. Sequencing was performed with immunoSEQ multiplex PCR; in TCRdb, only in-frame clones are kept and a portion is missing. Of hundreds of thousands of clones listed, 85% are singletons. The genes are TRBV3-1 (or the pseudogene TRBV3-2) and TRBJ2-5; D gene uncertain. This TCR was sampled from a woman aged 50 to 60 with acute COVID-19. Material: PBMCs or T cells enriched from blood (not recorded which). CDR3 loop: CASSQEGPRETQYF. The CDR3 DNA reads as TGTGCCAGCAGCCAAGAGGGCCCCAGAGAGACCCAGTACTTC.